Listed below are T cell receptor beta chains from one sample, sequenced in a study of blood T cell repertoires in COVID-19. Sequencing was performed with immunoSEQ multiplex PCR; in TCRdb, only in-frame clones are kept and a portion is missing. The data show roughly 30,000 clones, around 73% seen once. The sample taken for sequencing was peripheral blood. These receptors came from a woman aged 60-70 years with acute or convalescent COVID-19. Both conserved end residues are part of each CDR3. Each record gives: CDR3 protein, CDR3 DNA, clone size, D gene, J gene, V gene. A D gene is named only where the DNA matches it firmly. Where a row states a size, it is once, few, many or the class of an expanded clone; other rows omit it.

CDR3 protein: CASSFGALAGGQGGELFF
CDR3 DNA: TGTGCCAGCAGCTTCGGGGCCCTAGCGGGGGGGCAAGGCGGGGAGCTGTTTTTT
clone size: .
D gene: TRBD2
J gene: TRBJ2-2
V gene: TRBV11-2

CDR3 protein: CASSEVGNTGELFF
CDR3 DNA: TGTGCCAGCAGTGAAGTCGGGAACACCGGGGAGCTGTTTTTT
clone size: .
D gene: .
J gene: TRBJ2-2
V gene: TRBV6-1

CDR3 protein: CASSREGGYTF
CDR3 DNA: TGTGCCAGCAGCCGGGAGGGAGGCTACACCTTC
clone size: once
D gene: .
J gene: TRBJ1-2
V gene: TRBV5-6

CDR3 protein: CASIRTANTGELFF
CDR3 DNA: TGTGCCAGTATTCGGACAGCGAACACCGGGGAGCTGTTTTTT
clone size: .
D gene: .
J gene: TRBJ2-2
V gene: TRBV19

CDR3 protein: CASRTPSGGQETQYF
CDR3 DNA: TGTGCCAGCAGAACCCCTAGCGGGGGACAAGAGACCCAGTACTTC
clone size: .
D gene: TRBD2
J gene: TRBJ2-5
V gene: TRBV2

CDR3 protein: CASSLVAGGNQPQHF
CDR3 DNA: TGTGCCAGCAGCTTAGTAGCAGGGGGCAATCAGCCCCAGCATTTT
clone size: .
D gene: .
J gene: TRBJ1-5
V gene: TRBV7-8

CDR3 protein: CAISENNPNYGYTF
CDR3 DNA: TGTGCCATCAGTGAAAACAACCCAAACTATGGCTACACCTTC
clone size: .
D gene: .
J gene: TRBJ1-2
V gene: TRBV10-3

CDR3 protein: CASSLLSPGVSGANVLTF
CDR3 DNA: TGTGCCAGCAGTTTATTATCGCCGGGGGTCTCTGGGGCCAACGTCCTGACTTTC
clone size: .
D gene: .
J gene: TRBJ2-6
V gene: TRBV27

CDR3 protein: CATYQGAGDGELFF
CDR3 DNA: TGTGCCACGTATCAGGGGGCTGGGGACGGGGAGCTGTTTTTT
clone size: few
D gene: TRBD1
J gene: TRBJ2-2
V gene: TRBV6-5

CDR3 protein: CASSLTGTGDEQYF
CDR3 DNA: TGCGCCAGCAGCTTGACCGGGACAGGGGACGAGCAGTACTTC
clone size: .
D gene: TRBD1
J gene: TRBJ2-7
V gene: TRBV5-1

CDR3 protein: CASSIRSARGEKLFF
CDR3 DNA: TGTGCCAGTAGTATACGCAGTGCTCGGGGTGAAAAACTGTTTTTT
clone size: .
D gene: .
J gene: TRBJ1-4
V gene: TRBV19

CDR3 protein: CASSQGSSREGANYGYTF
CDR3 DNA: TGCGCCAGCAGCCAAGGTTCTTCCAGGGAGGGGGCTAACTATGGCTACACCTTC
clone size: .
D gene: .
J gene: TRBJ1-2
V gene: TRBV4-1

CDR3 protein: CASREDRDSYNEQFF
CDR3 DNA: TGTGCCAGCAGAGAGGACAGGGACTCCTACAATGAGCAGTTCTTC
clone size: .
D gene: TRBD1
J gene: TRBJ2-1
V gene: TRBV6-5

CDR3 protein: CASSFFPARSLVADTQYF
CDR3 DNA: TGCGCCAGCAGCTTCTTCCCTGCGCGGAGTCTCGTCGCAGATACGCAGTATTTT
clone size: .
D gene: .
J gene: TRBJ2-3
V gene: TRBV5-1

CDR3 protein: CASSEAPGNTEAFF
CDR3 DNA: TGTGCCAGCAGTGAAGCGCCAGGCAACACTGAAGCTTTCTTT
clone size: .
D gene: .
J gene: TRBJ1-1
V gene: TRBV6-1

CDR3 protein: CASSPTSGGNTIYF
CDR3 DNA: TGCGCCAGCAGCCCGACTTCGGGAGGAAACACCATATATTTT
clone size: .
D gene: .
J gene: TRBJ1-3
V gene: TRBV5-1

CDR3 protein: CASTGTGNGYTF
CDR3 DNA: TGTGCTTCCACCGGGACAGGGAATGGCTACACCTTC
clone size: .
D gene: TRBD1
J gene: TRBJ1-2
V gene: TRBV25-1

CDR3 protein: CASSSRGGSSYNSPLHF
CDR3 DNA: TGCGCCAGCAGCTCCCGGGGGGGGAGCTCCTATAATTCACCCCTCCACTTT
clone size: .
D gene: .
J gene: TRBJ1-6
V gene: TRBV5-1

CDR3 protein: CASSPPQGYEQYF
CDR3 DNA: TGTGCCAGCTCACCACCTCAGGGGTACGAGCAGTACTTC
clone size: .
D gene: .
J gene: TRBJ2-7
V gene: TRBV18

CDR3 protein: CASSLKPNAYNSPLHF
CDR3 DNA: TGTGCCAGCAGCTTAAAGCCAAACGCCTATAATTCACCCCTCCACTTT
clone size: .
D gene: .
J gene: TRBJ1-6
V gene: TRBV5-8

CDR3 protein: CASSQDWRANEKLFF
CDR3 DNA: TGTGCCAGCAGCCAAGATTGGAGAGCGAATGAAAAACTGTTTTTT
clone size: .
D gene: .
J gene: TRBJ1-4
V gene: TRBV4-2

CDR3 protein: CASSQSGKRDSPLHF
CDR3 DNA: TGCGCCAGCAGCCAATCGGGAAAGAGGGATTCACCCCTCCACTTT
clone size: few
D gene: .
J gene: TRBJ1-6
V gene: TRBV4-1

CDR3 protein: CASTGTGSYEQYF
CDR3 DNA: TGCGCCAGCACCGGGACAGGGTCCTACGAGCAGTACTTC
clone size: .
D gene: TRBD1
J gene: TRBJ2-7
V gene: TRBV10-1

CDR3 protein: CATSGETGSTYEQYF
CDR3 DNA: TGTGCCACCAGTGGGGAGACAGGGTCAACCTACGAGCAGTACTTC
clone size: .
D gene: TRBD1
J gene: TRBJ2-7
V gene: TRBV24-1

CDR3 protein: CATSMQGAYYGYTF
CDR3 DNA: TGTGCCACCAGCATGCAGGGGGCATACTATGGCTACACCTTC
clone size: once
D gene: TRBD1
J gene: TRBJ1-2
V gene: TRBV15

CDR3 protein: CATSDSTGTDSNQPQHF
CDR3 DNA: TGTGCCACCAGTGATTCTACAGGGACCGATAGCAATCAGCCCCAGCATTTT
clone size: .
D gene: .
J gene: TRBJ1-5
V gene: TRBV24-1

CDR3 protein: CATSDFAGGNTGELFF
CDR3 DNA: TGTGCCACCAGTGATTTCGCGGGGGGGAACACCGGGGAGCTGTTTTTT
clone size: .
D gene: TRBD2
J gene: TRBJ2-2
V gene: TRBV24-1

CDR3 protein: CASSQDRRDRHNEQFF
CDR3 DNA: TGCGCCAGCAGCCAAGATCGCCGGGACAGACACAATGAGCAGTTCTTC
clone size: .
D gene: TRBD1
J gene: TRBJ2-1
V gene: TRBV4-1

CDR3 protein: CASSVASTDTQYF
CDR3 DNA: TGTGCCAGCAGCGTAGCTAGCACAGATACGCAGTATTTT
clone size: .
D gene: .
J gene: TRBJ2-3
V gene: TRBV3-1/TRBV3-2

CDR3 protein: CASSEEPGYQAFF
CDR3 DNA: TGTGCCAGCAGTGAAGAACCGGGGTATCAAGCTTTCTTT
clone size: .
D gene: .
J gene: TRBJ1-1
V gene: TRBV6-1

CDR3 protein: CSASEPQHF
CDR3 DNA: TGCAGTGCTAGCGAGCCCCAGCATTTT
clone size: .
D gene: .
J gene: TRBJ1-5
V gene: TRBV20-1